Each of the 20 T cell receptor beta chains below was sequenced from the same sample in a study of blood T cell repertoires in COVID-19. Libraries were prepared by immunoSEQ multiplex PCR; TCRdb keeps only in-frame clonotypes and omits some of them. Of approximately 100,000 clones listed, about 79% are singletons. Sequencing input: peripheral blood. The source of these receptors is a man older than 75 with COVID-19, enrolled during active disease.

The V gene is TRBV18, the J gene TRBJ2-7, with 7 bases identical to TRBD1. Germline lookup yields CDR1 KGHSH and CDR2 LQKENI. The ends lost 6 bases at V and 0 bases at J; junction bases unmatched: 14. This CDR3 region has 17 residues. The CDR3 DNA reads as TGTGCCAGCTCCGAATCCTCCGGGACAGTTCGCTCCTACGAGCAGTACTTC. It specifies CASSESSGTVRSYEQYF. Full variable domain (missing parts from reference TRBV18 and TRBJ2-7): NAGVMQNPRHLVRRRGQEARLRCSPMKGHSHVYWYRQLPEEGLKFMVYLQKENIIDESGMPKERFSAEFPKEGPSILRIQQVVRGDSAAYFCASSESSGTVRSYEQYFGPGTRLTVT.

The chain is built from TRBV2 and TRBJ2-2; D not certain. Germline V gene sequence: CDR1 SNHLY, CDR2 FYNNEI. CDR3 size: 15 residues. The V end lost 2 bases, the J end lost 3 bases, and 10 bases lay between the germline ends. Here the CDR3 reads CASSESSYYTGELFF. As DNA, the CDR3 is TGTGCCAGCAGTGAATCATCCTACTACACCGGGGAGCTGTTTTTT.

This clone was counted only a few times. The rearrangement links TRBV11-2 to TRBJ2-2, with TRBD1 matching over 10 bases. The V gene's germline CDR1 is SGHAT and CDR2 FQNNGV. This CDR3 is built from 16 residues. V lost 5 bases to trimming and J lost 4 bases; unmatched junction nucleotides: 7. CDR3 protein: CASSPPGTGVTGELFF. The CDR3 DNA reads TGTGCCAGCAGCCCCCCCGGGACAGGGGTCACCGGGGAGCTGTTTTTT.

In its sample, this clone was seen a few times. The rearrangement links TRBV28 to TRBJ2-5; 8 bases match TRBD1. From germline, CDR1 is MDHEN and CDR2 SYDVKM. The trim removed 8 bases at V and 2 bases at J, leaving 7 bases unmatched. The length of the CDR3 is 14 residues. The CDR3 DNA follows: TGTGCCAGCCGGACAGGGAAAGGACAAGAGACCCAGTACTTC. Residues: CASRTGKGQETQYF.

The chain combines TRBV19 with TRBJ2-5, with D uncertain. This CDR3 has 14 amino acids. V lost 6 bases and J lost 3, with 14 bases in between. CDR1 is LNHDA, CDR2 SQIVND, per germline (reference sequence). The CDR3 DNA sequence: TGTGCCAGTAGGAGCCCGGCGGATAAAGAGACCCAGTACTTC. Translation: CASRSPADKETQYF.

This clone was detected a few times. The CDR3 DNA follows: TGCGCCAGCAGCCAAGATCTTGGACAGGGGGTAACCGGGGAGCTGTTTTTT. It is translated as CASSQDLGQGVTGELFF. This chain links TRBV4-3 with TRBJ2-2, with 10 bases aligning to TRBD1. V lost 0 bases and J lost 5; bases outside the gene matches: 6. Germline loops: CDR1 LGHNA, CDR2 YSLEER. The CDR3 totals 17 residues.

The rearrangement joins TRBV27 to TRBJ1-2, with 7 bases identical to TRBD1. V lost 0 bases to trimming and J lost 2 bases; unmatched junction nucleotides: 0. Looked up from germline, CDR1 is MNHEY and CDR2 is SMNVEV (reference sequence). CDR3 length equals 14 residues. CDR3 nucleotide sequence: TGTGCCAGCAGTTTATCGGGACAGAACTATGGCTACACCTTC. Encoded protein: CASSLSGQNYGYTF.

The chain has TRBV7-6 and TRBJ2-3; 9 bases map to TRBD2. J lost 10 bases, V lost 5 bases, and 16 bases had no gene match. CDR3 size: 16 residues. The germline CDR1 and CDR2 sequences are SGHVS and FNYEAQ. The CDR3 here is CASSPYWAGGPSAQYF. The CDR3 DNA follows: TGTGCCAGCAGCCCATACTGGGCGGGAGGGCCGTCAGCGCAGTATTTT.

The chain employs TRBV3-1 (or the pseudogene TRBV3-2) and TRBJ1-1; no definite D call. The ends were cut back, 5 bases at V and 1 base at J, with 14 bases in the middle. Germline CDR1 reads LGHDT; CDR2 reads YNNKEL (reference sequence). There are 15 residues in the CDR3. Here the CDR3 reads CASSSQGGQNTEAFF. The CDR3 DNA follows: TGTGCCAGCAGCTCCCAAGGCGGCCAGAACACTGAAGCTTTCTTT.

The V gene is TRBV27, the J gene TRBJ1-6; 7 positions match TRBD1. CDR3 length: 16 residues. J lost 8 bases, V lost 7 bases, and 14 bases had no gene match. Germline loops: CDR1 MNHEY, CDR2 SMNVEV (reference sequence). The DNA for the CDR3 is TGTGCCAGCACTTTTGGAAATCGACAGGGTTATTCACCCCTCCACTTT. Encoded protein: CASTFGNRQGYSPLHF.

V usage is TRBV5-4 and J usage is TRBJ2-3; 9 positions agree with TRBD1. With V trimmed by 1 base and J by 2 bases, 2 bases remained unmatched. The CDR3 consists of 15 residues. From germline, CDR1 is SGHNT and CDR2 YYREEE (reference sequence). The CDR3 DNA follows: TGTGCCAGCAGCTTGAGGGACAGGGCCACAGATACGCAGTATTTT. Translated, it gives CASSLRDRATDTQYF.

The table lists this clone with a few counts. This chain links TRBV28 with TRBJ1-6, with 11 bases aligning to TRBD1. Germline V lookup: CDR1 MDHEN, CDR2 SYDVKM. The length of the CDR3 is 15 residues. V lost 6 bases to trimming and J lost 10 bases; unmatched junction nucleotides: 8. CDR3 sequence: CASSAAGQGDSPLHF. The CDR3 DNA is TGTGCCAGCAGCGCCGCGGGACAGGGGGACTCACCCCTCCACTTT. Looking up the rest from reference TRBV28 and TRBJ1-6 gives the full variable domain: DVKVTQSSRYLVKRTGEKVFLECVQDMDHENMFWYRQDPGLGLRLIYFSYDVKMKEKGDIPEGYSVSREKKERFSLILESASTNQTSMYLCASSAAGQGDSPLHFGNGTRLTVT.

CDR3 region: CASSSTSGGYNEQFF. The CDR3 nucleotides read TGTGCCAGCAGCTCGACTAGCGGGGGATACAATGAGCAGTTCTTC. The chain uses TRBV7-6 and TRBJ2-1; the match to TRBD2 covers 12 bases. V lost 4 bases and J lost 4; bases outside the gene matches: 2. CDR3 length equals 15 residues. Germline V gives CDR1 SGHVS, CDR2 FNYEAQ.

CDR3 bases: TGCGCCAGCAGTTGGGGCAGCGCTTTGGGATCCTCCTACAATGAGCAGTTCTTC. This encodes CASSWGSALGSSYNEQFF. The chain is built from TRBV5-1 and TRBJ2-1, with D possibly matching TRBD1 (5 bases). The germline gives CDR1 SGHRS, CDR2 YFSETQ. The CDR3 totals 18 residues. V lost 5 bases and J 0 bases, leaving 21 bases between the germline ends.

CDR3 residues: CASSEQGANSSPLHF. The DNA of the CDR3 is TGCGCCAGCAGCGAGCAGGGGGCGAATAGTTCACCCCTCCACTTT. V gene TRBV5-1 combines with J gene TRBJ1-6; 8 positions match TRBD1. V was clipped by 4 bases and J by 9 bases; unmatched bases: 9. Germline V lookup: CDR1 SGHRS, CDR2 YFSETQ. This CDR3 is built from 15 residues.

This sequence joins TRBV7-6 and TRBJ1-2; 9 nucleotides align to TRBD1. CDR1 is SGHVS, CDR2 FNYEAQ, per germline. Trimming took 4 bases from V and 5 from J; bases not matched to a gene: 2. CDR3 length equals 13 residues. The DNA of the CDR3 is TGTGCCAGCAGCTGGGGACAGGGATATGGCTACACCTTC. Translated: CASSWGQGYGYTF.

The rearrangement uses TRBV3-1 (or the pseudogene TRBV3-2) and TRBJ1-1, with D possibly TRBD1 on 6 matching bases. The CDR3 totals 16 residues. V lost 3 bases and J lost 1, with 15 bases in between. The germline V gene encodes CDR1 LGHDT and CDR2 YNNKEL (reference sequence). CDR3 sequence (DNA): TGTGCCAGCAGCCACTGGTCGGGCAGGGGGAACACTGAAGCTTTCTTT. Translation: CASSHWSGRGNTEAFF.

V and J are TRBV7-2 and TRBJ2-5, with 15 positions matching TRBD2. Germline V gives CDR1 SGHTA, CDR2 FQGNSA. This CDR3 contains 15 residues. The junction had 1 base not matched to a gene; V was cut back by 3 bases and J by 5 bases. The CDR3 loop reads CASSFGLAGGETQYF. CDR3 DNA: TGTGCCAGCAGCTTTGGACTAGCGGGAGGGGAGACCCAGTACTTC.

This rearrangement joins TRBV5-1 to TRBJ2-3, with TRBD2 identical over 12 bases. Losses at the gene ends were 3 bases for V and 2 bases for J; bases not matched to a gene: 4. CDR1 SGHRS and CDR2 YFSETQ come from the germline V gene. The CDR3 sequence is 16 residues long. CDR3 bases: TGCGCCAGCAGCTCCGGGACTAGCGGGTACACAGATACGCAGTATTTT. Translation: CASSSGTSGYTDTQYF.

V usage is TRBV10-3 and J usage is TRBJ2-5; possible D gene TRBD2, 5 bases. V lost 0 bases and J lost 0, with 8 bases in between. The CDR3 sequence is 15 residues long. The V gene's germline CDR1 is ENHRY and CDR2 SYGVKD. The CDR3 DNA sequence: TGTGCCATCAGTGAGTCTCGGGATTACCAAGAGACCCAGTACTTC. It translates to CAISESRDYQETQYF.